The TCR beta chain described here comes from a study of blood T cell repertoires in COVID-19. Study details: T cells, B-cell-depleted T cells, or PBMCs provided the cDNA or gDNA that served as material.

Trimming left V 2 bases short and J 0 bases short, with 17 bases between. From germline, CDR1 is SGHDN and CDR2 FVKESK. The CDR3 has 17 amino acids. This table comes from immunoSEQ multiplex PCR, and its TCRdb copy is limited to in-frame clones, with some not included. The profile shows fewer than 120,000 clones, around nine tenths of them singletons. The genes are TRBV14 and TRBJ2-7, with TRBD1 as a possible D gene (6 bases). The source is a human donor in a cohort sampled during active COVID-19. The source material was peripheral blood. The CDR3 region has the DNA TGTGCCAGCAGCCAACACCCTTGGGGGCTGACCTCCTACGAGCAGTACTTC. It specifies CASSQHPWGLTSYEQYF. Looking up the rest from reference TRBV14 and TRBJ2-7 gives the full variable domain: EAGVTQFPSHSVIEKGQTVTLRCDPISGHDNLYWYRRVMGKEIKFLLHFVKESKQDESGMPNNRFLAERTGGTYSTLKVQPAELEDSGVYFCASSQHPWGLTSYEQYFGPGTRLTVT.